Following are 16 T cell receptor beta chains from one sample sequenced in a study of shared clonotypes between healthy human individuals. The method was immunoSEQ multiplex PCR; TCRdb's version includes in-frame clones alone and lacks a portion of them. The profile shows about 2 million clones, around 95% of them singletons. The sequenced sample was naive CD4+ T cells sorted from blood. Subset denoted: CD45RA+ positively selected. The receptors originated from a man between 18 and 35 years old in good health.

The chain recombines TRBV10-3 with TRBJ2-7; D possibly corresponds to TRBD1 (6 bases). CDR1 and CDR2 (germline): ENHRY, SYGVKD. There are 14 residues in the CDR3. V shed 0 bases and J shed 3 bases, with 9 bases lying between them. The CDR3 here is CAISESGQFYEQYF. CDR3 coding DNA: TGTGCCATCAGTGAGTCGGGACAATTCTACGAGCAGTACTTC.

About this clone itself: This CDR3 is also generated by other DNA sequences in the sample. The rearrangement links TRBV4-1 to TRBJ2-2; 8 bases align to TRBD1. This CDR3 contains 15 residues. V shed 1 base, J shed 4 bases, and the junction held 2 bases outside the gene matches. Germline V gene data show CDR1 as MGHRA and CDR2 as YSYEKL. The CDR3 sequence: CASSQGTGGTGELFF. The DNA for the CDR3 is TGCGCCAGCAGCCAAGGAACAGGGGGCACCGGGGAGCTGTTTTTT.

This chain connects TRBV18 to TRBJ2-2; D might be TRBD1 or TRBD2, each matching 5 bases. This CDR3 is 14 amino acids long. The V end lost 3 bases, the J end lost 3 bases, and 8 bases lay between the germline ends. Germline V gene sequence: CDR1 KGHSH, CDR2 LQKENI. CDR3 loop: CASSPGTYTGELFF. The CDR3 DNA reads TGTGCCAGCTCACCCGGGACCTACACCGGGGAGCTGTTTTTT.

CDR3 coding DNA: TGTGCCAGCAGTCCCCGGACAGGGCTAGTTGGCAATCAGCCCCAGCATTTT. It encodes CASSPRTGLVGNQPQHF. This chain links TRBV27 with TRBJ1-5; 8 bases are a match to TRBD1. The V gene's germline CDR1 is MNHEY and CDR2 SMNVEV (reference sequence). The CDR3 spans 17 residues. The junction had 11 bases not matched to a gene; V was cut back by 5 bases and J by 2 bases.

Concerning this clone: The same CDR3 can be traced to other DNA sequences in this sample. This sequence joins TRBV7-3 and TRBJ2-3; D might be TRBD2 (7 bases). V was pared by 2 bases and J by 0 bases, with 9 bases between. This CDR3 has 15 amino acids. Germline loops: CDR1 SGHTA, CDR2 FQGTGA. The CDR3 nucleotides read TGTGCCAGCAGCTTAGGGGGGGCTAGCACAGATACGCAGTATTTT. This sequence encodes CASSLGGASTDTQYF.

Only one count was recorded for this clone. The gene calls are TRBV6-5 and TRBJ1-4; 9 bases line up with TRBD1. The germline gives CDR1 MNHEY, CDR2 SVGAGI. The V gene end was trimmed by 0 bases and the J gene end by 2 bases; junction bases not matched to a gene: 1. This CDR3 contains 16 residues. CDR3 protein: CASSYSTGGTNEKLFF. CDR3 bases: TGTGCCAGCAGTTACTCGACAGGGGGTACTAATGAAAAACTGTTTTTT.

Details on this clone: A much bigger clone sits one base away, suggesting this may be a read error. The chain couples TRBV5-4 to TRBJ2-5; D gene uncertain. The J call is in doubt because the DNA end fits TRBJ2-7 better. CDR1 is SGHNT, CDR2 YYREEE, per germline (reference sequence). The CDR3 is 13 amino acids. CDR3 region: CASSLDLIYEQYF. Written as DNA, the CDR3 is TGTGCCAGCAGCTTGGACTTGATCTACGAGCAGTACTTC.

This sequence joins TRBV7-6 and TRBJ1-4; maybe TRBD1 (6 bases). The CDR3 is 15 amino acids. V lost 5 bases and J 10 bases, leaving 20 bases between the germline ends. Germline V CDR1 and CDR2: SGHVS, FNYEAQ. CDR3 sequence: CASSLSGTSSGKLFF. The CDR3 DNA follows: TGTGCCAGCAGCCTCTCCGGGACATCCTCGGGAAAACTGTTTTTT.

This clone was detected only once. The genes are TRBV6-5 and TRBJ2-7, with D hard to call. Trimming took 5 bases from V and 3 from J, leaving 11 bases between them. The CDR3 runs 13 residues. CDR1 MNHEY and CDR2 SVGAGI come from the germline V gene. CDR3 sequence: CASSRAGNYEQYF. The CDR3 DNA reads TGTGCCAGCAGTCGGGCAGGAAACTACGAGCAGTACTTC.

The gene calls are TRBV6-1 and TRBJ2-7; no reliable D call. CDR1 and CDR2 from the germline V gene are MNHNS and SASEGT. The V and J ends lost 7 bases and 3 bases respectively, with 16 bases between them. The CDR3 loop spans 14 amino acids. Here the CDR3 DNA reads TGTGCCAGCATCTTTAGTCGACAAGGCTACGAGCAGTACTTC. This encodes CASIFSRQGYEQYF.

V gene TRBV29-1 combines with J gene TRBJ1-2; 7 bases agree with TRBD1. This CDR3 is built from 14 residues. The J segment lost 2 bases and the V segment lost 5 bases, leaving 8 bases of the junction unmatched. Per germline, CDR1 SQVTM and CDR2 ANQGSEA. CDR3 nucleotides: TGCAGCGTTTCCCCGACAGGGAAGAACTATGGCTACACCTTC. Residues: CSVSPTGKNYGYTF.

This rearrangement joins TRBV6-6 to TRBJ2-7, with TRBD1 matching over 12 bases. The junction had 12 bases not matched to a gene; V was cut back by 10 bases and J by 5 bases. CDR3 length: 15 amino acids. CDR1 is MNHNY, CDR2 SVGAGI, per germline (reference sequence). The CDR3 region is CATNFPGQGANEQYF. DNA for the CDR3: TGTGCCACAAATTTTCCGGGACAGGGGGCCAACGAGCAGTACTTC.

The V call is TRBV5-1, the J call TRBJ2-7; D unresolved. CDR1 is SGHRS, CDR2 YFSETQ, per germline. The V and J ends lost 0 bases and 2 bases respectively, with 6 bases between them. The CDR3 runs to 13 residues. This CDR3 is CASSLERPYEQYF. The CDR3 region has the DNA TGCGCCAGCAGCTTGGAAAGGCCCTACGAGCAGTACTTC.

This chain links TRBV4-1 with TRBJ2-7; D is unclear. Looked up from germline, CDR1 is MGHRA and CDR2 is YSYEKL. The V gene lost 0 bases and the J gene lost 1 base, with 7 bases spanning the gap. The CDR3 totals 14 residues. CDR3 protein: CASSQETASYEQYF. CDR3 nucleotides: TGCGCCAGCAGCCAAGAGACGGCGTCCTACGAGCAGTACTTC.

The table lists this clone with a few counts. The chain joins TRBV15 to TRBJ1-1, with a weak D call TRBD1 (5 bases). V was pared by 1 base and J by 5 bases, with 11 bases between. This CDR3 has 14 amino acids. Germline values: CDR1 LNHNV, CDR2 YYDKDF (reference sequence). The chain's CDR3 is CATSRAGMGTEAFF. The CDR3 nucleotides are TGTGCCACCAGCAGAGCAGGGATGGGGACTGAAGCTTTCTTT.

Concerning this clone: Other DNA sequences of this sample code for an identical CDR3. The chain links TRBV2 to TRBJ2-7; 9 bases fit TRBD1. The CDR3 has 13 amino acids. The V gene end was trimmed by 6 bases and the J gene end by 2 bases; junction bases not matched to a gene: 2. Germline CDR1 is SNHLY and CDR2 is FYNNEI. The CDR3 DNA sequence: TGTGCCAGCAGGCGGGACAGGGCCTACGAGCAGTACTTC. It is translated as CASRRDRAYEQYF.